A single TCR beta chain is shown here with its context. Its antigen has not been determined. One end of the junction does not line up with germline, which may come from a read error. Data came from an Illumina HiSeq 2500. Quantitative 5'-RACE with molecular barcodes was used to prepare TCR beta libraries. On the authors' methods: To identify disease-linked TCR variants, a new computational method was used, one built on a probabilistic model of VDJ rearrangement. Using fastp at Q25 and MiXCR, TCRdb reprocessed the public reads and kept productive beta chains. Each entry merges the rows of one CDR3 protein and shows their most common DNA and genes. TCRdb assigned the V and J calls; the authors' analysis was not used. The sample includes around 770,000 distinct CDR3 sequences, with about an eighth observed a single time. Of the sample, about 0.49% is held by the ten largest clones. The data were obtained in a study of CD8 T cells in ankylosing spondylitis (dated by TCRdb to about 2017). For context, the study as a whole: The study profiled T cell receptor beta repertoires in healthy donors and ankylosing spondylitis patients to find disease-linked TCR variants. The full study cohort comprised 20 to 25 ankylosing spondylitis patients and about a hundred healthy donors. Peripheral blood was sampled, and synovial fluid was additionally collected from ankylosing spondylitis patients.

The full study reports these points: Some of the motif variants had been reported before in the synovial fluid and blood of reactive arthritis patients, a finding that suggests common disease-initiation mechanisms. In peripheral blood, the disease-linked clones were found at relatively low frequencies and had a CD8+ phenotype. The disease-linked clones were reported to be significantly enriched in matched synovial fluid samples from ankylosing spondylitis patients. A TCR beta motif of several highly homologous amino acid variants appeared characteristic of blood from ankylosing spondylitis patients.

For CDR1 and CDR2, the germline V gene lists SGHTA and FQGNSA. The CDR3 runs 13 amino acids, cysteine and phenylalanine included. The sequence is cut down to CDR3 DNA, 39 bases in frame from base 1. The specimen sequenced was blood, either unsorted or a sorted T cell fraction (not recorded which). This chain is built from TRBV7-2 and TRBJ1-2; possibly the D gene is TRBD1, per 5 matching bases. This receptor was identified in a male donor with ankylosing spondylitis. The bases read TGTGCCAGCAGCCAGGGATCGTTCTATGGCCACACCTTC. It encodes CASSQGSFYGHTF.